This T cell receptor (beta chain) originates from a study of cytomegalovirus exposure and HLA in healthy donors. Broader study findings: It was 164 TCR beta chains that were listed as cytomegalovirus-associated. Using the classifier, cytomegalovirus status was reportedly diagnosed with high specificity and sensitivity. Rare sequences made up most TCRs, while some public TCRs were found in many donors.

Generated by immunoSEQ multiplex PCR, the TCRdb table keeps only in-frame clones and is missing some. Seen here are under 150,000 clones, 84% observed once, and the top ten hold approximately 1.5%. The CDR3 loop spans 15 amino acids. Of note for this clone: Its antigen is not identified.

Sample: PBMCs. The chain employs TRBV12-2 and TRBJ2-2; the table assigns TRBD2, which was not confirmed against the DNA. TRBV12-2 is marked as a pseudogene. The sequence derives from a woman between 25 and 40 years old in good health and CMV-seronegative. For the CDR3, the DNA is TGTGCAAGTCGCTCCGGGACTAGCTCGACCGGGGAGCTGTTTTTT. Amino acid sequence: CASRSGTSSTGELFF.